These T cell receptor beta chains were read from a single sample in a study of shared clonotypes between healthy human individuals. The table came from immunoSEQ multiplex PCR; TCRdb's copy has only in-frame clones and leaves some out. The sample shows some 1,900,000 clones, 85% to 95% of them seen only once. Sequenced sample: naive CD8+ T cells sorted from blood. The receptor set was obtained from a man aged 18-30 years in good health. CDR3s include the opening cysteine and the closing phenylalanine or tryptophan. D genes are given only for firm matches. Not all rows give a size; the values are once, few, many and, for expanded clones, a class.

j_gene | v_gene | abundance | d_gene | CDR3aa | CDR3nt
TRBJ2-5 | TRBV11-2 | - | - | CASSPDQETQYF | TGTGCCAGCAGCCCGGACCAAGAGACCCAGTACTTC
TRBJ2-5 | TRBV11-2 | - | TRBD2 | CASSLVGLAMETQYF | TGTGCCAGCAGCTTAGTGGGACTAGCTATGGAGACCCAGTACTTC
TRBJ2-7 | TRBV5-6 | - | - | CASSLVGIHEQYF | TGTGCCAGCAGCTTAGTAGGGATCCACGAGCAGTACTTC
TRBJ2-4 | TRBV15 | - | - | CATSRGLEGLENIQYF | TGTGCCACCAGCAGAGGACTAGAGGGGTTGGAAAACATTCAGTACTTC
TRBJ1-1 | TRBV6-5 | once | TRBD1 | CASSLTYRGDTEAFF | TGTGCCAGCAGTTTGACCTACAGGGGGGACACTGAAGCTTTCTTT
TRBJ2-7 | TRBV29-1 | - | TRBD1 | CSVESLGQGSYEQYF | TGCAGCGTTGAATCCCTCGGACAGGGCTCCTACGAGCAGTACTTC
TRBJ1-1 | TRBV30 | - | - | CAWGDYEAFF | TGTGCCTGGGGCGACTACGAAGCTTTCTTT
TRBJ2-1 | TRBV13 | - | TRBD2 | CASRFLAGGWNEQFF | TGTGCCAGCAGATTTCTAGCGGGAGGGTGGAATGAGCAGTTCTTC
TRBJ2-7 | TRBV29-1 | - | TRBD1 | CSVEVGRGLSEQYF | TGCAGCGTTGAAGTTGGCAGGGGGTTAAGCGAGCAGTACTTC
TRBJ2-2 | TRBV5-1 | - | - | CASSLGGSTTGELFF | TGCGCCAGCAGCTTGGGAGGGTCGACCACCGGGGAGCTGTTTTTT
TRBJ2-1 | TRBV7-9 | - | - | CASSLSLYNEQFF | TGTGCCAGCAGCTTAAGCCTTTACAATGAGCAGTTCTTC
TRBJ2-1 | TRBV27 | - | TRBD2 | CASSFGWEGYNEQFF | TGTGCCAGCAGTTTCGGCTGGGAGGGATACAATGAGCAGTTCTTC
TRBJ1-1 | TRBV5-1 | - | TRBD1 | CASSRIGQGMNTEAFF | TGCGCCAGCAGCCGAATAGGACAGGGGATGAACACTGAAGCTTTCTTT
TRBJ1-6 | TRBV4-3 | - | TRBD1 | CASSQAGGISPLHF | TGCGCCAGCAGCCAAGCAGGGGGCATTTCACCCCTCCACTTT
TRBJ2-7 | TRBV5-6 | - | - | CASSLAPGHEQYF | TGTGCCAGCAGCTTGGCCCCAGGCCACGAGCAGTACTTC
TRBJ2-1 | TRBV28 | - | TRBD2 | CASSLYWTSGNNEQFF | TGTGCCAGCAGTTTATATTGGACTAGCGGTAACAATGAGCAGTTCTTC
TRBJ2-7 | TRBV18 | - | - | CASSYPGGATYEQYF | TGTGCCAGCTCTTACCCAGGAGGGGCAACCTACGAGCAGTACTTC
TRBJ2-2 | TRBV5-4 | - | - | CASSFGDTGELFF | TGTGCCAGCAGCTTTGGGGACACCGGGGAGCTGTTTTTT
TRBJ2-2 | TRBV27 | - | - | CASSFVRGIGELFF | TGTGCCAGCAGTTTTGTCAGGGGAATCGGGGAGCTGTTTTTT
TRBJ1-2 | TRBV30 | - | - | CAWSLGGLGYTF | TGTGCCTGGAGTTTGGGCGGGCTTGGCTACACCTTC
TRBJ2-1 | TRBV6-5 | - | - | CASSYSVGESYNEQFF | TGTGCCAGCAGTTACTCGGTGGGGGAGAGCTACAATGAGCAGTTCTTC
TRBJ2-1 | TRBV7-2 | - | - | CASSLEDFRRGNEQFF | TGTGCCAGCAGCTTAGAGGACTTCAGAAGGGGCAATGAGCAGTTCTTC
TRBJ1-1 | TRBV5-1 | once | - | CASSLGWGNTEAFF | TGCGCCAGCAGCTTGGGATGGGGAAACACTGAAGCTTTCTTT
TRBJ2-7 | TRBV28 | - | - | CASSLLHGLSYEQYF | TGTGCCAGCAGTTTATTGCACGGTCTGTCCTACGAGCAGTACTTC
TRBJ2-7 | TRBV5-4 | - | - | CASSSIQDHEQYF | TGTGCCAGCAGCTCCATCCAGGACCACGAGCAGTACTTC
TRBJ2-1 | TRBV30 | - | TRBD1 | CAWNRGNEQFF | TGTGCCTGGAACAGGGGTAATGAGCAGTTCTTC
TRBJ2-1 | TRBV21-1 | - | - | CASSESGRCNEQFF | TGTGCCAGCAGCGAGAGCGGGAGGTGCAATGAGCAGTTCTTC
TRBJ1-6 | TRBV19 | - | - | CARPEGDNSPLHF | TGTGCCAGACCCGAAGGGGATAATTCACCCCTCCACTTT
TRBJ2-2 | TRBV10-3 | - | - | CAITSEFLNTGELFF | TGTGCCATCACCTCGGAATTTTTGAACACCGGGGAGCTGTTTTTT
TRBJ1-2 | TRBV27 | - | - | CASSLSVGSYGYTF | TGTGCCAGCAGTTTATCGGTGGGATCCTATGGCTACACCTTC
TRBJ2-1 | TRBV15 | - | - | CATRVGASYNEQFF | TGTGCCACCCGCGTGGGGGCCTCCTACAATGAGCAGTTCTTC
TRBJ1-2 | TRBV29-1 | - | - | CSVGGLGSSGYTF | TGCAGCGTTGGGGGGTTAGGGAGTAGCGGCTACACCTTC